The T cell receptor (beta chain) described here comes from a study of blood T cell dynamics during melanoma immunotherapy. Study-wide findings and caveats: Clones driving repertoire changes may be melanoma-specific or general immune activation. PBMC repertoires of eventual disease-control patients split at W3 into clonality or diversity gains.

This sample's time point: pre-treatment baseline. At 12 weeks after first infusion, RECIST 1.1 defined response for most patients. This clone was seen once. Its antigen is undetermined. Germline V gene sequence: CDR1 PRHDT, CDR2 FYEKMQ (reference sequence). The CDR3 is 13 amino acids. V gave up 5 bases and J gave up 4 bases, with 11 bases separating them. DNA loading was fixed at approximately 0.35 ug for all bulk PBMC samples. The protocol was immunoSEQ multiplex PCR, while the TCRdb copy is restricted to in-frame clones and leaves out a portion. The data hold some 4,500 clones, with around nine tenths observed a single time.

The sample was blood, taken from a patient treated with checkpoint blockade. This receptor was taken from a human donor with melanoma. The gene calls are TRBV13 and TRBJ2-5, with D possibly being TRBD1 (5 bases). The chain's CDR3 is CASSAGWRETQYF. For the CDR3, the DNA is TGTGCCAGCAGCGCAGGGTGGCGAGAGACCCAGTACTTC.